The clone carrying this T cell receptor (beta chain) was picked up a small number of times. What it binds is not known. The data stem from a study of identical twins. Unmatched junction bases numbered 0, after V lost 3 bases and J lost 5 bases. The CDR3 is 13 amino acids. Germline V gene sequence: CDR1 SGHTA, CDR2 FQGNSA. Regarding the study as a whole: In zero-insertion analyses, partial confounding could arise from invariant MAIT and iNKT cells. Memory repertoires lacked the insertion deficit that abundant cord blood beta clonotypes showed. Models predicted too little out-of-frame TCR alpha sharing in monozygotic twins. When twins shared out-of-frame alpha sequences, those sequences had excess low generation probability.

TCRdb independently ran MiXCR on the 5' RACE reads; one entry per CDR3 protein. The sample records roughly 700,000 distinct CDR3 sequences, 8.5% to 9.5% being singletons. The sample also formed part of further work on yellow fever vaccine responses in identical twins.

The receptor was derived from a young woman in good health. The source material was PBMCs. The V call is TRBV7-2, the J call TRBJ2-3, with 9 bases that match TRBD2. The CDR3 DNA follows: TGTGCCAGCAGCTTGACTAGCGGAGATACGCAGTATTTT. Residues: CASSLTSGDTQYF.